This T cell receptor beta chain was recovered during a study of shared clonotypes between healthy human individuals. Study-wide results and caveats: Among donors, sharing of clonotypes was expected to be affected by sequencing depth. Represented diversity, genetic and exposure-history alike, was limited by few donors.

Comment on this clone: Antigen specificity is unknown.

Germline V gene lookup returns CDR1 LNHDA and CDR2 SQIVND (reference sequence). CDR3 length equals 15 residues. Trimming stripped 6 bases from V and 0 bases from J, with 12 bases between. Each donor was a Caucasian adult residing in Nashville, Tennessee. Libraries were prepared by immunoSEQ multiplex PCR; TCRdb keeps only in-frame clonotypes and omits some of them. The sample comprises about 1 million clones, more than 60% of which are singletons, and 1.5% rests with the top ten. V usage is TRBV19 and J usage is TRBJ1-3; D remains ambiguous. The sequencing input was memory CD4+ T cells sorted from blood. Specified subset: CD45RA-negative fraction. The TCR was taken from a young man in good health. CDR3 bases: TGTGCCAGTAGAAACCCGGGCCACTCTGGAAACACCATATATTTT. This sequence encodes CASRNPGHSGNTIYF.